This record concerns one T cell receptor (beta chain) sequence. Its antigen specificity is not known. No base quality values were provided; no much bigger clone lies one nucleotide off. The method behind the library was the immunoSEQ multiplex PCR assay. The multiplex PCR relied on a mix of 60 forward primers for TCR Vbeta segments and 13 reverse primers for TCR Jbeta segments. Amplification of the CDR3 region of rearranged TCR beta genes was performed with a multiplex PCR assay on genomic DNA. The Illumina HiSeq System was used to sequence the amplified TCR beta libraries as 87-base-pair reads. The paper's data handling went like this. Across the 600 to 700 repertoires, a later analysis counted roughly 77 million unique TCR beta chains, roughly 11 million of which were shared by at least two donors. Raw reads were error-corrected and collapsed into unique sequences by a nearest-neighbor algorithm in which closely related sequences were merged to remove PCR and sequencing errors. CDR3 sequences were aligned to IMGT reference sequences to assign V, D and J gene segments. Each retained sequence needed at least a six-nucleotide match to both a V gene segment and a J gene segment. A rearrangement counted as productive if the CDR3 had no stop codons and remained in frame with V and J, and every other rearrangement counted as non-productive. Following IMGT convention, CDR3 was defined as the stretch from the second conserved V-encoded cysteine to the conserved J-encoded phenylalanine. In an earlier analysis of more than 550 of the donors, sequences lacking an unambiguous match to a single V gene segment were excluded. In an earlier analysis of several hundred of the donors, V segments were called functional above 56.7% productive rearrangements and were called segregating when the between-donor standard deviation exceeded 5%. A statistical classification framework was built to diagnose cytomegalovirus status from the catalog of TCR beta chain sequences. In a later analysis, TCR nucleotide sequences were compared against IMGT/GENE-DB human TR gene sequences so that V and J genes could be assigned. In a later analysis, CDR3 sequences and most-parsimonious VDJ recombination scenarios were assigned using the TCRdist pipeline. In a later analysis, every TCR beta chain was defined by the combination of its CDR3 amino acid sequence and its V-gene family, and reads without a unique V-gene family were dropped. As a way to deal with suspected cross-contamination and a sequencing artifact, a later analysis dropped roughly 600 nucleotide sequences that were highly shared and had low generation probability. In a later analysis, a clonal expansion index for each public chain was calculated from normalized within-repertoire ranks of inferred template counts. A later analysis computed generation probabilities with a VDJ recombination model fitted to out-of-frame rearrangements, and checked the results against IGoR. A later analysis scored TCR-TCR, TCR-HLA and TCR-CMV co-occurrence with hypergeometric tests, applying a repertoire-size bias correction to TCR pairs. A later analysis estimated false discovery rates by permuting HLA or CMV assignments 20 times. A later analysis grouped co-occurring TCRs with DBSCAN, adding TCRdist sequence similarity when clustering within HLA-allele-positive subsets. For co-occurrence clustering, repertoires with fewer than 30,000 or more than 120,000 public chains were excluded, along with five repertoires with anomalous nucleotide sharing. TCRdb carries this immuneACCESS record with in-frame sequences only. Its versions omit some clonotypes, under half of them owing to an unresolved V gene in the studies checked, with the rest unexplained. Clone size and V and J calls were adopted from that table, with D and trimming inferred from the DNA. The sample table holds approximately 200,000 clones, of which 60% to 80% were seen once. The ten largest make up approximately 1.5% of the sample.

Via the germline V gene, CDR1 is SQVTM and CDR2 ANQGSEA. Reading from cysteine to phenylalanine, the CDR3 counts 16 amino acids. Left in the record is the CDR3 DNA by itself, 48 bases read in frame from the first base. Trimming removed 4 bases from V and 1 base from J; the gene matches leave 1 base unexplained. This sample was included in a study of cytomegalovirus exposure and HLA in healthy donors (dated by TCRdb to about 2017). Describing the broader study: In an earlier analysis of around 540 of the donors, under 300 Gb of sequence data and 120 million or so unique TCR beta sequences from roughly 180 million T cells were reported. An early release that covered some 630 HLA-typed donors contained 300 to 350 gigabases of sequencing data and some 87 million unique TCR sequences. Of the 350 to 450 genotyped donors, roughly 80% were placed in the genetic ancestry cluster associated with self-reported Caucasian donors. The study aimed to test whether cataloging public T cell receptors could reveal signatures of past pathogen exposure. Using immunosequencing, the study profiled T cell repertoires from around 680 subjects and related those repertoires to cytomegalovirus serostatus. In addition to the first cohort of 650 to 750 subjects, a separate validation cohort of some 120 different subjects was used. To predict cytomegalovirus infection status, the study combined high-throughput TCR immunosequencing, statistical association of individual TCRs with disease status, and machine learning. A later analysis re-examined previously published TCR beta repertoires from 500 to 700 donors and added high-resolution HLA genotyping to investigate patterns of TCR occurrence. Rather than drawing on any new phenotypic data, the later analysis identified candidate immune exposures from TCR beta sequences and the way those sequences occurred across donors. To decide whether each TCR beta V gene segment behaved as functional or pseudogenic, an earlier analysis of some 570 of the donors relied on high-throughput TCR beta sequencing. Alongside the repertoire data, information on donor age, sex, ethnicity and CMV serostatus was compiled. A later genetic analysis took genome-wide SNP genotypes for about three fifths of the roughly 700 donors and used that subset as a discovery cohort. All discovery cohort repertoires had been generated using a single sequencing platform. Both class I and class II loci were covered by HLA typing, at four-digit resolution. The number of donors typed differed by locus, with roughly 629-640 for A, B, C, DRB1 and DQB1, 522 for DQA1, 600 to 610 for DPA1, and around 450 for DPB1. About five DR-DQ haplotypes were treated as single units for association and clustering because of strong linkage in the cohort. Among 398 genotyped donors of the cohort, an average of about 240,000 unique TCR beta nucleotide sequences were sequenced per donor, roughly a sixth of them non-productive. The paper as a whole reports these results and caveats: Compared with the roughly 670-donor mean, donors in an Asian-associated ancestry cluster had fewer N-insertions in productive TCRs, according to a later genetic analysis. Linkage disequilibrium might explain the correlated functional status among segregating V segments, but an unknown experimental factor could not be excluded. In a later analysis, several top co-occurrence clusters were reported to appear linked to parvovirus B19, influenza, CMV and Epstein-Barr virus. A few of the identified cytomegalovirus-associated TCR beta chains were confirmed in vitro to be specific for cytomegalovirus antigens. Assigning TCR associations to individual alleles was difficult when HLA alleles, especially DR and DQ, strongly co-occurred. A further reported finding was that TCR beta sequences accurately predicted the HLA-A and HLA-B alleles for most subjects in the first cohort. Most TCR sequences were observed very rarely across donors, whereas some public TCRs were present in many individuals. Most CMV-associated TCR beta chains appeared to be HLA-restricted in a later analysis, and the HLA associations seemed to be driven largely by CMV exposure. Sequencing depth was assumed to be roughly uniform across donors in the presence/absence analyses, though that assumption may not hold. The 87-base-pair reads could not distinguish some IMGT-functional V segments, including TRBV6-2 and TRBV6-3, so those segments were excluded. The authors suggested that the approach could potentially be generalized to other disease states and immunological phenotypes. V-gene and J-gene trimming of TCR beta chains was associated with a missense DCLRE1C variant in a later genetic analysis, and the association was replicated in an independent cohort. Because counts were too low, 15 or so rarely observed V segments, including chromosome 9 orphons, were excluded from the earlier analysis of several hundred of the donors. In an earlier analysis of fewer than 700 of the donors, most TCR beta V segments appeared in productive rearrangements about 90% or about 30% of the time, broadly matching IMGT annotations. The study listed 150 to 200 TCR beta chains as associated with cytomegalovirus. The classifier was reported to diagnose cytomegalovirus status with high specificity and sensitivity in both the original cohort and the validation cohort. Only TCR beta chains were sequenced in this cohort, and the absence of alpha or paired-chain data limited detectable features. The sequencing pipeline was judged likely to have produced a cluster of highly shared sequence variants as a technical artifact. In a later analysis, HLA-associated TCR beta chains were found to be more clonally expanded and to have lower generation probabilities than equally common non-associated chains. Immune exposure information for the cohort was limited to CMV serostatus. In a later analysis, some 17,000 TCR beta sequences were associated with specific HLA alleles at a false discovery rate of 0.05. A later analysis found that TCR association rates varied across HLA loci, with DRB1 alleles showing the most associated TCRs and HLA-C alleles the fewest. Because HLA typing was unavailable for some donors at each locus, only the typed subset was used in association tests.

The cohort was made up of several hundred healthy bone marrow donors. At the time of sampling, all cohort members were nominally healthy, though unrecorded immune exposures were likely present. The donor tested CMV seronegative and was one of the 352 seronegative cohort members. Each donor provided a peripheral blood sample, and peripheral blood mononuclear cells were used for TCR beta sequencing. Genomic DNA was extracted from the blood cell samples with the Qiagen DNeasy Blood Extraction Kit. Sequencing input: PBMCs. The chain links TRBV29-1 with TRBJ2-1; 16 junctional bases match TRBD2. The sequence derives from a woman under 30 in good health and CMV-seronegative. CDR3 reads: CSVAGLAGGSYNEQFF. The sequenced DNA: TGCAGCGTTGCGGGACTAGCGGGGGGGTCCTACAATGAGCAGTTCTTC.